The entry below describes one T cell receptor (beta chain). This record comes from a study of blood T cell repertoires in COVID-19. Study in general: COVID-19 samples collected from the United States, Italy and Spain covered acute and convalescent phases. The cDNA or gDNA used as material had been derived from T cells, B-cell-depleted T cells, or PBMCs.

CDR1 is SEHNR and CDR2 is FQNEAQ in the germline V gene (reference sequence). Trimming removed 5 bases from V and 3 bases from J; junction bases left unmatched: 2. The CDR3 is 15 amino acids. Authors' methods: For nucleated cells, counts were estimated from reference gene primer amplification. Generated by immunoSEQ multiplex PCR, the TCRdb table keeps only in-frame clones and is missing some. From that table come the V and J calls and clone size; the DNA was used to work out D and trimming. The sample includes approximately 110,000 clones, more than 75% seen only once; the top ten take about 2%. The J gene is TRBJ2-2, the V gene TRBV7-9; TRBD2 matches 11 bases. Sequencing used peripheral blood. The TCR comes from a human donor in a cohort sampled during active COVID-19. The CDR3 DNA follows: TGTGCCAGCAGCCAACTAGCGGGGGACACCGGGGAGCTGTTTTTT. Amino acids: CASSQLAGDTGELFF.